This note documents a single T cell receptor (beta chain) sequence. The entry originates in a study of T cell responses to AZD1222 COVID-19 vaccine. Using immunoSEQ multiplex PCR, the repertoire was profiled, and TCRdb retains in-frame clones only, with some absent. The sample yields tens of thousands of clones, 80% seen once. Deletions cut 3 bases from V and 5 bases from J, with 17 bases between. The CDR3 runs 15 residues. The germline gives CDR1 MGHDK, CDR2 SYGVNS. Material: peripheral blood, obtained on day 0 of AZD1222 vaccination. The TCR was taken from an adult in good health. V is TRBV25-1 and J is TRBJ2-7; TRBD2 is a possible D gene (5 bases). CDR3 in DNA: TGTGCCAGCAGTGACCCGGGAACGGGGTTCGACGAGCAGTACTTC. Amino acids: CASSDPGTGFDEQYF.